This TCR beta chain comes out of a study of cytomegalovirus exposure and HLA in healthy donors. Overall study results and limits: A list of approximately 150 TCR beta chains associated with cytomegalovirus was given.

Details on this clone: Its target is not known.

CDR3 length equals 18 residues. Germline V gene lookup returns CDR1 SGHAT and CDR2 FQDESV (reference sequence). The germline V and J ends were trimmed by 2 bases and 1 base, with 17 bases remaining between them. Clones were sequenced by immunoSEQ multiplex PCR, and TCRdb holds only the in-frame ones, with some missing. The sample holds around 130,000 clones, 89% seen once. The rearrangement uses TRBV11-1 and TRBJ2-2; D possibly corresponds to TRBD1 (6 bases). This sequence originates from a man in his thirties or forties in good health and CMV-seronegative. Sequenced sample: PBMCs. For the CDR3, the DNA is TGTGCCAGCAGCTTAATCGGGACAACAATAAAGAACACCGGGGAGCTGTTTTTT. Translated, it gives CASSLIGTTIKNTGELFF. Full variable domain (rest looked up from reference TRBV11-1 and TRBJ2-2): EAEVAQSPRYKITEKSQAVAFWCDPISGHATLYWYRQILGQGPELLVQFQDESVVDDSQLPKDRFSAERLKGVDSTLKIQPAELGDSAMYLCASSLIGTTIKNTGELFFGEGSRLTVL.